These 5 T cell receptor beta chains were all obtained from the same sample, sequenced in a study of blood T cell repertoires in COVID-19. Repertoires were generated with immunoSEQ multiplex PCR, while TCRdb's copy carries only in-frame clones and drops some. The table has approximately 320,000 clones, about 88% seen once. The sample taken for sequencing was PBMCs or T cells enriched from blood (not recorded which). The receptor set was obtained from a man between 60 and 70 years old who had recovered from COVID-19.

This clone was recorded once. CDR3 DNA: TGTGCCAGCAGCCCTCCGACTAGCGGGGTCTACAATGAGCAGTTCTTC. This gives the protein CASSPPTSGVYNEQFF. The chain uses TRBV11-2 and TRBJ2-1, with 11 bases aligning to TRBD2. The CDR3 has 16 residues. V gave up 5 bases and J gave up 3 bases; unmatched junction bases: 6. Germline V gene data show CDR1 as SGHAT and CDR2 as FQNNGV.

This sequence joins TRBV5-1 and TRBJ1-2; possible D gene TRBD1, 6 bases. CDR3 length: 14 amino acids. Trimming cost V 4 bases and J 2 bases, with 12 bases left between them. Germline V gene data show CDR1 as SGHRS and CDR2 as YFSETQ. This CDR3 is CASSTTGANYGYTF. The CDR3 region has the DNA TGCGCCAGCAGCACGACAGGAGCCAACTATGGCTACACCTTC.

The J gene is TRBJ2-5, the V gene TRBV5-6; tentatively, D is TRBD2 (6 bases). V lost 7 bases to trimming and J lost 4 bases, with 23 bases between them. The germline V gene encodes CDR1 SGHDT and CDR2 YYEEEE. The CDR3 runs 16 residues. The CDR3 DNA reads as TGTGCCAGCGTGAGTAAGGTGGGAGGACGGGGAGAGACCCAGTACTTC. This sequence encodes CASVSKVGGRGETQYF.

DNA for the CDR3: TGCGCCAGCAGCGGCGGACAGGGCTCAGATACGCAGTATTTT. Translation: CASSGGQGSDTQYF. The V and J genes are TRBV5-1 and TRBJ2-3, with TRBD1 matching over 8 bases. V gave up 4 bases and J gave up 4 bases; unmatched junction bases: 5. The CDR3 length is 14 residues. The V gene's germline CDR1 is SGHRS and CDR2 YFSETQ.

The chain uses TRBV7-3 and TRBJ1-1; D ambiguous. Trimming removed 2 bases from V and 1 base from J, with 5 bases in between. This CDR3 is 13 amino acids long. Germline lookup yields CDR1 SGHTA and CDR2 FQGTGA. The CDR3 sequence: CASSLQQNTEAFF. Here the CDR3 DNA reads TGTGCCAGCAGCTTACAACAGAACACTGAAGCTTTCTTT.